The rows below give T cell receptor beta chains drawn from one sample of a study of cytomegalovirus exposure and HLA in healthy donors. Profiled with immunoSEQ multiplex PCR; TCRdb holds only in-frame clones, not every one. The table records approximately 280,000 clones, 80% to 90% of them present only once. The sequenced material came from PBMCs. The receptors derive from a man aged 35 to 55 in good health and CMV-seropositive. The CDR3 runs from the conserved cysteine through the conserved F or W. The order of the fields is V gene, J gene, CDR3 protein.

>TRBV28|TRBJ2-7
CASSSLGKMGAYEQYF
>TRBV10-3|TRBJ2-5
CAISLPDREETQYF
>TRBV7-9|TRBJ2-1
CASSPRQGLTYNEQFF
>TRBV15|TRBJ2-7
CATSRGGQGAYEQYF
>TRBV7-8|TRBJ1-4
CASSTRTGNEKLFF
>TRBV28|TRBJ2-7
CASPLERGEFDEQYF
>TRBV28|TRBJ2-5
CAIMDRVEETQYF
>TRBV9|TRBJ2-5
CASSAGTSGSSRETQYF
>TRBV28|TRBJ2-2
CASSSSSEVPGELFF
>TRBV10-3|TRBJ2-2
CAISDLDRGNTGELFF
>TRBV19|TRBJ1-4
CASKETGYEKLFF
>TRBV6-5|TRBJ2-3
CASSYSSASTDTQYF
>TRBV18|TRBJ1-1
CASSSGQNTEAFF
>TRBV6-5|TRBJ1-1
CASSRDRTTEAFF
>TRBV6-5|TRBJ1-3
CASTADTSGNTIYF
>TRBV27|TRBJ2-3
CASSLSGSADTQYF
>TRBV27|TRBJ1-3
CASSWDSNSGNTIYF
>TRBV9|TRBJ1-4
CASSVGTGVNEKLFF
>TRBV7-9|TRBJ1-5
CASSLEGTVVNQPQHF
>TRBV6-1|TRBJ1-3
CASSDRTRNTIYF
>TRBV28|TRBJ2-1
CASSLWSGGQGNEQFF
>TRBV11-2|TRBJ1-5
CASSRTRSNQPQHF
>TRBV11-3|TRBJ1-1
CAGSDRTGGTEAFF
>TRBV9|TRBJ2-1
CASSVATGTGVYNEQFF
>TRBV11-2|TRBJ2-1
CASSSAPGEQFF
>TRBV6-5|TRBJ2-7
CASSYSSGSSDYEQYF
>TRBV5-1|TRBJ1-3
CASSSQGAVSGNTIYF
>TRBV29-1|TRBJ2-7
CSVRSLAGGLEQYF
>TRBV5-4|TRBJ1-1
CASSSPDLNTEAFF